This paragraph covers one TCR beta chain sequence. This clone appeared a single time. Its recognized antigen is unknown. The record has no base qualities; no much larger clone is one base away. Taken from cysteine to phenylalanine, the CDR3 has 15 residues. The kept DNA is CDR3 alone, 45 bases in frame from the first base. V is pruned by 4 bases and J by 8 bases, leaving 7 bases of the junction without a gene match. The germline V gene specifies MGHDK as CDR1 and SYGVNS as CDR2. This sample was included in a study of cytomegalovirus exposure and HLA in healthy donors (dated by TCRdb to about 2017). About the full investigation: According to an earlier analysis of around 600 of the donors, 200 million or so T cells yielded 100 million or so unique TCR beta sequences and 276 Gb of sequence data. The study profiled the T cell repertoires of fewer than 850 subjects by immunosequencing and related them to cytomegalovirus serostatus. About 5 DR-DQ haplotypes were handled as single units for association and clustering, since linkage in the cohort was strong. An early release covering roughly 640 HLA-typed donors comprised about 300 gigabases of sequencing data and around 80 million unique TCR sequences. In an earlier analysis of 587 of the donors, high-throughput TCR beta sequencing was used to judge whether each TCR beta V gene segment behaved as functional or pseudogenic. Besides the first cohort of roughly 640 subjects, a separate validation cohort made up of some 110 different subjects was used. All discovery cohort repertoires had been generated using a single sequencing platform. Typing coverage varied by locus: roughly 620-640 donors for A, B, C, DRB1 and DQB1; approximately 500 for DQA1; about 590 for DPA1; more than 450 for DPB1. Donor age, sex, ethnicity and CMV serostatus were compiled together with the repertoire data. HLA typing included class I and class II loci at four-digit resolution. To predict cytomegalovirus infection status, the study combined high-throughput TCR immunosequencing, statistical association of individual TCRs with disease status, and machine learning. Of the 300 to 450 genotyped donors, 65% to 90% fell in the genetic ancestry cluster associated with self-reported Caucasian donors. Rather than drawing on any new phenotypic data, the later analysis identified candidate immune exposures from TCR beta sequences and the way those sequences occurred across donors. A later genetic analysis took genome-wide SNP genotypes for about three fifths of the 666 donors and used that subset as a discovery cohort. On average, approximately 250,000 unique TCR beta nucleotide sequences were sequenced per donor among more than 350 genotyped donors of the cohort, with 15% to 20% of those sequences being non-productive. The aim of the study was to test whether cataloging public T cell receptors could identify signatures of past pathogen exposure. A later analysis re-examined previously published TCR beta repertoires from more than 600 donors and added high-resolution HLA genotyping to investigate patterns of TCR occurrence.

Receptor amplification or capture employed the immunoSEQ multiplex PCR assay. A mixture of 60 forward primers for TCR Vbeta segments and 13 reverse primers for TCR Jbeta segments was used in the multiplex PCR. The CDR3 region of rearranged TCR beta genes was amplified from genomic DNA with a multiplex PCR assay. On the Illumina HiSeq System, the amplified TCR beta libraries were sequenced as 87-base-pair reads. The authors processed their data as follows. Across the roughly 700 repertoires, a later analysis counted 75 million to 90 million unique TCR beta chains, some 11 million of which were shared by at least two donors. Raw reads were error-corrected and collapsed into unique sequences with a nearest-neighbor algorithm that merged closely related sequences to remove PCR and sequencing errors. CDR3 sequences were aligned to IMGT reference sequences to assign V, D and J gene segments. Each retained sequence needed at least a six-nucleotide match to both a V gene segment and a J gene segment. Rearrangements were called productive when the CDR3 lacked stop codons and stayed in frame with V and J; all others were non-productive. Following IMGT convention, CDR3 was defined as the stretch from the second conserved V-encoded cysteine up to the conserved J-encoded phenylalanine. The earlier analysis of approximately 590 of the donors excluded any sequence lacking an unambiguous match to a single V gene segment. An earlier analysis of over 450 of the donors classified V segments as functional when productive rearrangements were above 56.7% and as segregating when the standard deviation between donors was above 5%. A statistical classification framework was built to diagnose cytomegalovirus status from the catalog of TCR beta chain sequences. V and J gene assignment, in a later analysis, came from comparing TCR nucleotide sequences with IMGT/GENE-DB human TR gene sequences. The TCRdist pipeline was used in a later analysis to assign CDR3 sequences and most-parsimonious VDJ recombination scenarios. In a later analysis, each TCR beta chain was defined by its CDR3 amino acid sequence together with its V-gene family, and reads lacking a unique V-gene family were excluded. To address suspected cross-contamination and a sequencing artifact, a later analysis removed 592 highly shared, low-generation-probability nucleotide sequences. In a later analysis, a clonal expansion index for each public chain was calculated from normalized within-repertoire ranks of inferred template counts. In a later analysis, generation probabilities were computed with a VDJ recombination model fitted to out-of-frame rearrangements, and the resulting probabilities were checked against IGoR. In a later analysis, TCR-TCR, TCR-HLA and TCR-CMV co-occurrence was scored with hypergeometric tests, and a repertoire-size bias correction was applied to TCR pairs. In a later analysis, false discovery rates were estimated by permuting HLA or CMV assignments 20 times. A later analysis grouped co-occurring TCRs with DBSCAN, adding TCRdist sequence similarity when clustering within HLA-allele-positive subsets. For co-occurrence clustering, repertoires with fewer than 30,000 or more than 120,000 public chains were excluded, along with four or five repertoires with anomalous nucleotide sharing. TCRdb retrieved this table from immuneACCESS and kept in-frame rearrangements only. Not all clones are present; in checked studies, unresolved V genes account for under half, and no reason is known for the remainder. V and J calls and clone size are copied from that table; D and trimming were computed from the DNA. In this sample the table shows around 120,000 clones, approximately 77% of which occur a single time. Of the sample, about 1.8% falls within the top ten clones.

The cohort was made up of 650 to 700 healthy bone marrow donors. At the time of sampling, every cohort member was nominally healthy, though immune exposures that went unrecorded were likely present. The donor was CMV seronegative and was included in the group of several hundred seronegative cohort members. Every donor gave a peripheral blood sample, and the peripheral blood mononuclear cells from that sample were used for TCR beta sequencing. Genomic DNA was extracted from the blood cell samples with the Qiagen DNeasy Blood Extraction Kit. General conclusions and limits of the study: According to a later analysis, TCR association rates differed among HLA loci, with DRB1 alleles showing the most associated TCRs and HLA-C alleles showing the fewest. The cohort was sequenced for TCR beta chains only, and without alpha or paired-chain data the features that could be detected were limited. Most TCR sequences were observed very rarely across donors, whereas some public TCRs were present in many individuals. A few of the identified cytomegalovirus-associated TCR beta chains were confirmed in vitro to be specific for cytomegalovirus antigens. A later genetic analysis associated a missense DCLRE1C variant with V-gene and J-gene trimming of TCR beta chains, and an independent cohort replicated the association. Presence/absence analyses assumed roughly uniform sequencing depth across donors, an assumption that may not hold. In a later analysis, HLA-associated TCR beta chains showed more clonal expansion and lower generation probabilities than non-associated chains that were equally common. A later analysis found that most CMV-associated TCR beta chains appeared HLA-restricted, with HLA associations seemingly driven largely by CMV exposure. Strong co-occurrence of HLA alleles, especially DR and DQ, made assigning TCR associations to individual alleles difficult. Approximately 18 rarely observed V segments, including chromosome 9 orphons, were excluded from the earlier analysis of several hundred of the donors because counts were too low. Several of the top co-occurrence clusters appeared to be linked to parvovirus B19, influenza, CMV and Epstein-Barr virus, according to a later analysis. A later genetic analysis reported fewer N-insertions in productive TCRs among donors in an Asian-associated ancestry cluster than the roughly 700-donor mean. Immune exposure information for the cohort was limited to CMV serostatus. In the study, approximately 160 TCR beta chains were listed as associated with cytomegalovirus. Because the 87-base-pair reads could not distinguish some IMGT-functional V segments, including TRBV6-2 and TRBV6-3, those segments were excluded. Linkage disequilibrium might explain the correlated functional status among segregating V segments, but an unknown experimental factor could not be excluded. The sequencing pipeline was judged likely to have produced a cluster of highly shared sequence variants as a technical artifact. Because HLA typing was unavailable for some donors at each locus, only the typed subset was used in association tests. In an earlier analysis of roughly 560 of the donors, most TCR beta V segments were observed in productive rearrangements about 87% or about 30% of the time, broadly matching IMGT annotations. A further reported finding was that TCR beta sequences accurately predicted the HLA-A and HLA-B alleles for most subjects in the first cohort. Specific HLA alleles were associated with 15,000 to 20,000 TCR beta sequences at a false discovery rate of 0.05 in a later analysis. The authors suggested that the approach could potentially be generalized to other disease states and immunological phenotypes. Cytomegalovirus status was reported to be diagnosed by the classifier with high specificity and sensitivity in both the original and validation cohorts.

The V gene is TRBV25-1 and the J gene is TRBJ2-1; 11 bases in the middle match TRBD1. The receptor was isolated from a man in his late teens or twenties in good health and CMV-seronegative. The specimen sequenced was PBMCs. The CDR3 here reads CASSGAGTGGHEQFF. The nucleotides are TGTGCCAGCAGTGGAGCCGGGACAGGGGGGCATGAGCAGTTCTTC.